Included here is one TCR beta chain sequence, with context. Its antigen is currently unknown. This sample stems from a study of prognosis after radiotherapy for stage I lung cancer. Blood, about 5.5 milliliters, was collected at each of two time points. The CDR3 sequence is 13 residues long. CDR1 is SGHTA and CDR2 is FQGNSA in the germline V gene. V gave up 4 bases and J gave up 7 bases, with 10 bases separating them. General study points: Patients with and without metastases reportedly differed in TRBV and TRBJ gene usage frequencies. Tumor specificity of the expanded TCR clones was not determined.

The genomic DNA TCR beta CDR3 region underwent two rounds of multiplex PCR. Gene-specific TRBV and TRBJ primers were used in PCR round one. Universal primers were used in the second round of PCR. MiXCR was run by TCRdb on the multiplex PCR reads, yielding one entry per CDR3 protein. The data show some 14,000 distinct CDR3 sequences, with 50% seen just once and around 39% held by the top ten. The clonotype comes from a donor over 45 with non-small cell lung cancer. The chain uses TRBV7-2 and TRBJ2-2; no clear D gene. Here the sequenced sample was PBMCs, taken before or after stereotactic body radiation therapy (not recorded which). CDR3 bases: TGTGCCAGCAGCTCCGCCCTTGGCGGGGAGCTGTTTTTT. Translation: CASSSALGGELFF.